Shown below are 8 T cell receptor beta chains from a single sample sequenced in a study of T cells in Graves' hyperthyroidism and ophthalmopathy. The TCR beta CDR3 regions underwent amplification using RNA transcripts as the source. Researchers ran a first-round RT-PCR on the TCR CDR3 using the HTBI primer set. From the multiplex PCR reads, TCRdb called clonotypes with MiXCR, one entry per CDR3 protein. The sample comprises fewer than 250,000 distinct CDR3 sequences, 16% of which are singletons, and around 30% rests with the top ten. Sequencing was carried out using blood. All receptors derive from a woman aged 18-35 years with Graves' ophthalmopathy.

This clonotype was seen at least ten times. The chain has TRBV12-3 or TRBV12-4 and TRBJ1-2; 9 nucleotides match TRBD1. The CDR3 is made up of 13 amino acids. The J segment lost 8 bases and the V segment lost 6 bases, leaving 7 bases of the junction unmatched. The DNA for the CDR3 is TGTGCCAGCAGGCCGGGACAGGGAAGCGGCTACACCTTC. It translates to CASRPGQGSGYTF.

To note about this clonotype: A read error may be the cause here, since a much bigger clone is one base away. This rearrangement joins TRBV7-2 to TRBJ2-1; 9 bases agree with TRBD2. Germline CDR1 reads SGHTA; CDR2 reads FQGNSA. V shed 10 bases, J shed 3 bases, and the junction held 10 bases outside the gene matches. CDR3 length: 15 residues. The CDR3 loop is CTIRSAGGDYNEQFF. Here the CDR3 DNA reads TGTACCATACGCTCGGCGGGGGGGGACTACAATGAGCAGTTCTTC.

The table lists this clonotype with a count of one. The chain employs TRBV30 and TRBJ2-7; 13 nucleotides agree with TRBD2. This CDR3 has 16 amino acids. Germline V gene sequence: CDR1 GTSNPN, CDR2 SVGIG (reference sequence). The V segment lost 1 base and the J segment 3 bases; nucleotides outside the gene matches: 6. In DNA form, the CDR3 reads TGTGCCTGGAGTGCAGGACTAGCGGGAGCAGGCTACGAGCAGTACTTC. Its translation is CAWSAGLAGAGYEQYF.

This clonotype was counted at least ten times. The chain employs TRBV18 and TRBJ2-7; 7 positions match TRBD1. Germline V gene sequence: CDR1 KGHSH, CDR2 LQKENI. This CDR3 is built from 15 residues. Trimming cost V 0 bases and J 2 bases; bases outside gene matches: 4. The CDR3 sequence is CASSPPVRGTYEQYF. In DNA form, the CDR3 reads TGTGCCAGCTCACCACCGGTCAGGGGGACCTACGAGCAGTACTTC.

In this sample, this clonotype turned up many times. The CDR3 DNA reads as TGTGCCAGCAGCCAAGGGTCAGGTCCGGGCTATGGCTACACCTTC. The encoded protein is CASSQGSGPGYGYTF. The chain uses TRBV3-1 and TRBJ1-2; D is unclear. V lost 1 base to trimming and J lost 4 bases, with 13 bases between them. Germline V lookup: CDR1 LGHDT, CDR2 YNNKEL (reference sequence). The length of the CDR3 is 15 residues. Using reference TRBV3-1 and TRBJ1-2 for the parts outside the CDR3, the full variable domain is DTAVSQTPKYLVTQMGNDKSIKCEQNLGHDTMYWYKQDSKKFLKIMFSYNNKELIINETVPNRFSPKSPDKAHLNLHINSLELGDSAVYFCASSQGSGPGYGYTFGSGTRLTVV.

In this sample, this clonotype turned up many times. The CDR3 is CSVEAPWRAQETQYF. CDR3 nucleotide sequence: TGCAGCGTTGAAGCACCCTGGAGGGCCCAGGAGACCCAGTACTTC. The V call is TRBV29-1, the J call TRBJ2-5, with D maybe TRBD2 (6 bases). Trimming left V 1 base short and J 5 bases short, with 17 bases between. The CDR3 is 15 residues long. Germline assignment: CDR1 SQVTM and CDR2 ANQGSEA.

This clonotype appeared a few times. The chain links TRBV20-1 to TRBJ1-2; tentatively, D is TRBD1 (5 bases). The ends were cut back, 5 bases at V and 2 bases at J, with 18 bases in the middle. The CDR3 covers 15 residues. CDR1 and CDR2 (germline): DFQATT, SNEGSKA (reference sequence). DNA of the CDR3: TGCAGTGCTCCCCGCCCGGGGCTCTGGAACTATGGCTACACCTTC. This encodes CSAPRPGLWNYGYTF.

This clonotype showed up many times. The V gene is TRBV13, the J gene TRBJ2-2; 9 bases fit TRBD2. Germline CDR1 is PRHDT and CDR2 is FYEKMQ (reference sequence). V dropped 3 bases and J dropped 6; count of bases not matched to a gene: 11. The CDR3 spans 17 residues. CDR3 sequence (DNA): TGTGCCAGCAGCTTTCGGTTTTCTAGCGGGAAGTCCGGGGAGCTGTTTTTT. Amino acids: CASSFRFSSGKSGELFF.